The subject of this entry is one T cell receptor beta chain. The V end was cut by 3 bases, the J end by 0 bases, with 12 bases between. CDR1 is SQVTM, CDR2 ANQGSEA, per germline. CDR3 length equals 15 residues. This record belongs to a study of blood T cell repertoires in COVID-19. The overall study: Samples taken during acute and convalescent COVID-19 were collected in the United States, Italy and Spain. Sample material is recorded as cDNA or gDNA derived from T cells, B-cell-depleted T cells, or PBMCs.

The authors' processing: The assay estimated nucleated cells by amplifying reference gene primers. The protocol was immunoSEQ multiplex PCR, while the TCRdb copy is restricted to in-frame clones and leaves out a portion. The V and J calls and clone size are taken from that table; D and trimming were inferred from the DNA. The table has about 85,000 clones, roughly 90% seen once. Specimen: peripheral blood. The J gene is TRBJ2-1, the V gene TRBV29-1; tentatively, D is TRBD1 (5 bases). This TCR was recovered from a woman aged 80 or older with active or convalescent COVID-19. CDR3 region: CSVDGALSSYNEQFF. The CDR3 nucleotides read TGCAGCGTTGATGGGGCCCTCAGCTCCTACAATGAGCAGTTCTTC.